The 32 T cell receptor beta chains below were found in one sample sequenced in a study of T cells expressing NK-cell markers. After re-calling the 5' RACE reads, TCRdb lists one entry per CDR3 protein, DNA absent. Its table records approximately 420,000 distinct CDR3 sequences. Sequenced: blood T cells: a sorted CD56 or NKG2C T cell subset, CD4+ or CD8+ T cells, or bulk PBMC T cells (not recorded which). The receptors here all came from a woman aged 45-65 years in good health.

The CDR3 reads CASSVHYEQYF. The J gene is TRBJ2-7, the V gene TRBV23-1. TRBV23-1 is assigned to the ORF class and has an uncertain function. The CDR3 has 11 residues.

The chain's CDR3 is CASSLGGQGGRETQYF. The V call is TRBV12-3 or TRBV12-4, the J call TRBJ2-5; the D call from TCRdb, TRBD1, cannot be confirmed without DNA. This CDR3 region has 16 residues.

The genes are TRBV3-1 and TRBJ2-1; TCRdb designates TRBD2, a call that cannot be tested without DNA. The CDR3 extends over 15 amino acids. The germline V gene encodes CDR1 LGHDT and CDR2 YNNKEL (reference sequence). The CDR3 reads CASSQTPTSVNEQFF.

V usage is TRBV7-8 and J usage is TRBJ2-1. CDR3 size: 12 residues. The germline V gene has CDR1 SGHVS and CDR2 FQNEAQ. CDR3 sequence reads: CASSTRTDEQFF.

V usage is TRBV15 and J usage is TRBJ2-7; TCRdb designates TRBD2, a call that cannot be tested without DNA. The length of the CDR3 is 16 residues. Germline CDR1 is LNHNV and CDR2 is YYDKDF (reference sequence). CDR3 region: CATSREPREREVEQYF.

V gene TRBV5-1 combines with J gene TRBJ1-2; checking the TCRdb D call of TRBD1 is not possible without DNA. Germline V CDR1 and CDR2: SGHRS, YFSETQ. This CDR3 is 15 amino acids long. CDR3 residues: CASSLGLTGNYGYTF.

The chain is built from TRBV7-8 and TRBJ1-2. Germline V gene data show CDR1 as SGHVS and CDR2 as FQNEAQ. The CDR3 has 14 amino acids. CDR3 in amino acids: CASSGRQSGDGYTF.

The chain is built from TRBV6-1 and TRBJ2-2; the D call of TRBD1 rests on TCRdb alone, since no DNA is present to check it. The germline V gene has CDR1 MNHNS and CDR2 SASEGT. This CDR3 is built from 15 residues. CDR3 residues: CASSEVQGNTGELFF.

The chain couples TRBV6-5 to TRBJ2-3. CDR1 and CDR2 (germline): MNHEY, SVGAGI. There are 16 residues in the CDR3. The chain's CDR3 is CASSYSGDTSTDTQYF.

J is TRBJ2-5 and V is TRBV29-1. Germline V gene data show CDR1 as SQVTM and CDR2 as ANQGSEA. This CDR3 has 13 residues. CDR3 loop: CSVARGVSETQYF.

The chain links TRBV5-1 to TRBJ2-5; TCRdb's D call of TRBD2 is untestable without DNA. CDR3 length: 17 residues. Germline CDR1 and CDR2: SGHRS and YFSETQ. This CDR3 is CASSLAQGLASSETQYF.

The gene calls are TRBV5-1 and TRBJ2-6. CDR3 length equals 16 residues. Germline loops: CDR1 SGHRS, CDR2 YFSETQ. This CDR3 is CASSWDRGSGANVLTF.

The V call is TRBV12-3 or TRBV12-4, the J call TRBJ2-5; the D call from TCRdb, TRBD1, cannot be confirmed without DNA. This CDR3 contains 14 residues. The CDR3 region is CASSLGQGEETQYF.

V gene TRBV9 combines with J gene TRBJ2-5; TCRdb's D call of TRBD2 is untestable without DNA. Germline lookup yields CDR1 SGDLS and CDR2 YYNGEE. The CDR3 extends over 17 amino acids. CDR3 residues: CASRTSGRARVKETQYF.

The chain combines TRBV20-1 with TRBJ2-3; the D call of TRBD2 rests on TCRdb alone, since no DNA is present to check it. The CDR3 length is 16 residues. CDR1 is DFQATT, CDR2 SNEGSKA, per germline (reference sequence). The CDR3 protein is CSAQPGLNLVTDTQYF.

V usage is TRBV7-9 and J usage is TRBJ2-1; TCRdb's D call of TRBD2 is untestable without DNA. This CDR3 is 14 amino acids long. Germline V gene lookup returns CDR1 SEHNR and CDR2 FQNEAQ (reference sequence). CDR3 sequence reads: CASSKGLAGNEQFF. Variable domain in full (rest from reference TRBV7-9 and TRBJ2-1): DTGVSQNPRHKITKRGQNVTFRCDPISEHNRLYWYRQTLGQGPEFLTYFQNEAQLEKSRLLSDRFSAERPKGSFSTLEIQRTEQGDSAMYLCASSKGLAGNEQFFGPGTRLTVL.

The J gene is TRBJ2-5, the V gene TRBV6-5; TCRdb names TRBD1, which stays unverified in the absence of DNA. This CDR3 contains 15 residues. Per the germline V gene, CDR1 is MNHEY and CDR2 is SVGAGI. This CDR3 is CASSYMGQGRETQYF.

This chain links TRBV12-3 or TRBV12-4 with TRBJ2-3; the D call of TRBD1 rests on TCRdb alone, since no DNA is present to check it. This CDR3 spans 17 amino acids. The CDR3 loop reads CASSTASGTGGPNTQYF.

This chain links TRBV5-1 with TRBJ1-2; TCRdb designates TRBD1, a call that cannot be tested without DNA. CDR3 length: 16 residues. CDR1 SGHRS and CDR2 YFSETQ come from the germline V gene. The chain's CDR3 is CASSSTLAGQPYGYTF.

The J gene is TRBJ1-5, the V gene TRBV10-3; absent DNA, TCRdb's TRBD1 call cannot be checked. This CDR3 has 15 amino acids. Germline values: CDR1 ENHRY, CDR2 SYGVKD. Here the CDR3 reads CAISGDRGSGQPQHF.

This chain uses TRBV6-5 with TRBJ1-1. Germline V CDR1 and CDR2: MNHEY, SVGAGI. The CDR3 runs to 14 residues. CDR3 protein: CASSYSIPGSEAFF.

The chain couples TRBV10-3 to TRBJ1-2; without DNA, the TCRdb call of TRBD1 cannot be checked. This CDR3 spans 12 amino acids. Per the germline V gene, CDR1 is ENHRY and CDR2 is SYGVKD. The CDR3 here is CAIAGQGNGYTF.

The chain employs TRBV4-1 and TRBJ2-1; TCRdb lists TRBD1, though no DNA is available to test this call. CDR1 and CDR2 (germline): MGHRA, YSYEKL. This CDR3 is built from 16 residues. CDR3 region: CASSQNRDRPGNEQFF.

The chain links TRBV27 to TRBJ2-7; the D call from TCRdb, TRBD1, cannot be confirmed without DNA. CDR1 and CDR2 from the germline V gene are MNHEY and SMNVEV (reference sequence). The CDR3 runs to 12 residues. The CDR3 sequence: CASSFGQGEQYF.

The chain recombines TRBV11-2 with TRBJ2-1; with no DNA, the TCRdb D assignment of TRBD2 cannot be verified. The CDR3 is 13 residues long. Germline lookup yields CDR1 SGHAT and CDR2 FQNNGV. The CDR3 is CASRLLLAARQFF.

The chain is built from TRBV11-2 and TRBJ2-5; TCRdb outputs TRBD1, but without DNA this stays unchecked. Germline V gene lookup returns CDR1 SGHAT and CDR2 FQNNGV. CDR3 size: 16 residues. CDR3 sequence: CASSFNPRGGQETQYF.

The CDR3 loop reads CASSYGAGTSGKNTQYF. The V gene is TRBV6-5, the J gene TRBJ2-3; lacking DNA, the TRBD2 call made by TCRdb goes unchecked. In germline, CDR1 is MNHEY, CDR2 SVGAGI. The CDR3 extends over 17 amino acids.

The chain combines TRBV28 with TRBJ2-1. Germline V gives CDR1 MDHEN, CDR2 SYDVKM. The CDR3 consists of 11 residues. The CDR3 is CASSWSGEQFF.

V is TRBV2 and J is TRBJ2-1. The CDR3 is 13 residues long. The germline V gene has CDR1 SNHLY and CDR2 FYNNEI. The CDR3 spells CASGSIGYNEQFF.

This chain uses TRBV29-1 with TRBJ2-1; TCRdb's D call, TRBD2, is unchecked because there is no DNA. This CDR3 spans 17 amino acids. Looked up from germline, CDR1 is SQVTM and CDR2 is ANQGSEA. The CDR3 is CSVEDTTSGVSYNEQFF.

This chain links TRBV28 with TRBJ2-5. The V gene's germline CDR1 is MDHEN and CDR2 SYDVKM. This CDR3 is built from 13 residues. The CDR3 sequence is CASSLRSQETQYF.

The CDR3 protein is CAWSRPGNEQFF. The chain links TRBV30 to TRBJ2-1; without DNA, the TCRdb call of TRBD1 cannot be checked. Germline V CDR1 and CDR2: GTSNPN, SVGIG (reference sequence). The CDR3 covers 12 residues.